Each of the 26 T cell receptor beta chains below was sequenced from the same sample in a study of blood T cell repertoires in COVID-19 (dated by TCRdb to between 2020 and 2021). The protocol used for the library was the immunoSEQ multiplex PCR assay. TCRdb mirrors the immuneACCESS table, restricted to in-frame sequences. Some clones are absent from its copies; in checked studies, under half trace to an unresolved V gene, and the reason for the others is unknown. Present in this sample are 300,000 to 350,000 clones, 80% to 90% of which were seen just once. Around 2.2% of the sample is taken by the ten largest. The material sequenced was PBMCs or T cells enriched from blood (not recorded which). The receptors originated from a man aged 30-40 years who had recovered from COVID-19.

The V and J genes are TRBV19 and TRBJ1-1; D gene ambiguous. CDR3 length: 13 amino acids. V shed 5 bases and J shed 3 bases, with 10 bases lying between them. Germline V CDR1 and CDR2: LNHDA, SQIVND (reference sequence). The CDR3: CASSRLRDTEAFF. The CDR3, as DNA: TGTGCCAGTAGTCGCTTACGAGACACTGAAGCTTTCTTT.

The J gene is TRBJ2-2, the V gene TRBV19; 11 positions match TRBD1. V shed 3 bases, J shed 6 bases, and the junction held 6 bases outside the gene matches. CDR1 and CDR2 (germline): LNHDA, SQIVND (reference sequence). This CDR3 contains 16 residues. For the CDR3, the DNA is TGTGCCAGTAGTATGACGGACAGGGGGCGCCCCGGGGAGCTGTTTTTT. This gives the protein CASSMTDRGRPGELFF.

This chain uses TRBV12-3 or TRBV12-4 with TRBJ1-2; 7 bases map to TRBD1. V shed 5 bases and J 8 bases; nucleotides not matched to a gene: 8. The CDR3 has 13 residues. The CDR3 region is CASSQTGTDGYTF. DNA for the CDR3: TGTGCCAGCAGTCAAACCGGGACAGACGGCTACACCTTC.

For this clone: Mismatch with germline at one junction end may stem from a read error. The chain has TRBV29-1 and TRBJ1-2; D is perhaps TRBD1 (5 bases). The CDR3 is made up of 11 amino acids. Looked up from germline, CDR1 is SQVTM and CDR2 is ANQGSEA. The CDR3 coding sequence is TGCAGCGCCAGTAGCCCGACAAAAGGGGCCTTC. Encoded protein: CSASSPTKGAF.

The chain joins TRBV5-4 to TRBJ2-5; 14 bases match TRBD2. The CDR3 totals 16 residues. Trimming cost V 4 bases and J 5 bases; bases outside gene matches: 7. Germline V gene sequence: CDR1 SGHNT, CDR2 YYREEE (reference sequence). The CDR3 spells CASSLGLAGGSETQYF. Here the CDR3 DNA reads TGTGCCAGCAGCCTAGGACTAGCGGGGGGATCGGAGACCCAGTACTTC.

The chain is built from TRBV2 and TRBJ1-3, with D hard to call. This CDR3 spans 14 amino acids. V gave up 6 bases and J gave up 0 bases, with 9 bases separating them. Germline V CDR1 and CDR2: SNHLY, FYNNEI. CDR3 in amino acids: CASRPVSSGNTIYF. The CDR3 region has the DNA TGTGCCAGCAGGCCCGTCAGCTCTGGAAACACCATATATTTT.

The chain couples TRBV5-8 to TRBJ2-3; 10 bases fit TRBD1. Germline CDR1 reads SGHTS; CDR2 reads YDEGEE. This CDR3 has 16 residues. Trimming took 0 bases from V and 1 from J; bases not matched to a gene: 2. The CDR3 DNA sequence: TGTGCCAGCAGCTTGGCGGGGACAGGGGGCACAGATACGCAGTATTTT. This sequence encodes CASSLAGTGGTDTQYF.

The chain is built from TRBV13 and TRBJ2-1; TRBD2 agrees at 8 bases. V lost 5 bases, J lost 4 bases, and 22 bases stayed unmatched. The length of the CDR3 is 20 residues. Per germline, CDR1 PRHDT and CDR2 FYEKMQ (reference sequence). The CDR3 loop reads CASSPNRSPSGGGSYNEQFF. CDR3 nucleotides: TGTGCCAGCAGCCCGAATAGAAGCCCAAGCGGCGGGGGGTCGTACAATGAGCAGTTCTTC.

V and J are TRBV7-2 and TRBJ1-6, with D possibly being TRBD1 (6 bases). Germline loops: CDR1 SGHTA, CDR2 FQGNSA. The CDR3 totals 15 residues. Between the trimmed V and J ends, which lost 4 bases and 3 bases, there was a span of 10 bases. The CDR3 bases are TGTGCCAGCAGCTCCTGGACAGTCTATAATTCACCCCTCCACTTT. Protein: CASSSWTVYNSPLHF.

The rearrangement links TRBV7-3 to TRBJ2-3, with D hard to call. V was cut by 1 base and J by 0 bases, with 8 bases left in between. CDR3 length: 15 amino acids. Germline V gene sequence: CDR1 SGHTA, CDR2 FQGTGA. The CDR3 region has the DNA TGTGCCAGCAGCTTAAGCGTCGCTAGCACAGATACGCAGTATTTT. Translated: CASSLSVASTDTQYF.

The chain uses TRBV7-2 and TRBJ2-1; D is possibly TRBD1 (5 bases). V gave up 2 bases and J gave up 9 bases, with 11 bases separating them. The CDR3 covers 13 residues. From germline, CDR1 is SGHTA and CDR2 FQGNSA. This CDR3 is CASSLLEQAEQFF. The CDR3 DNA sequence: TGTGCCAGCAGCTTACTTGAACAGGCTGAGCAGTTCTTC.

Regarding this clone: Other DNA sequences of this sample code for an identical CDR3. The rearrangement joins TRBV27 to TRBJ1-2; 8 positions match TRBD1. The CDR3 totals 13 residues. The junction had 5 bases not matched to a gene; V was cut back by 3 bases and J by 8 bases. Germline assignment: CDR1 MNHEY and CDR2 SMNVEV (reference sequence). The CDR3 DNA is TGTGCCAGCAGTTTCGGACAGGGCGGGGGCTACACCTTC. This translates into CASSFGQGGGYTF.

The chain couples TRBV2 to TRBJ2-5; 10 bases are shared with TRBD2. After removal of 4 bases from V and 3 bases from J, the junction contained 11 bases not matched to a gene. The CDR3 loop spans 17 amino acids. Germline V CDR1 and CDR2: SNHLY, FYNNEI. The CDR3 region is CASSGPTGLASEETQYF. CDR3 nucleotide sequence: TGTGCCAGCAGTGGGCCGACGGGACTAGCGTCGGAAGAGACCCAGTACTTC. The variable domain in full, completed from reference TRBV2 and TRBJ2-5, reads EPEVTQTPSHQVTQMGQEVILRCVPISNHLYFYWYRQILGQKVEFLVSFYNNEISEKSEIFDDQFSVERPDGSNFTLKIRSTKLEDSAMYFCASSGPTGLASEETQYFGPGTRLLVL.

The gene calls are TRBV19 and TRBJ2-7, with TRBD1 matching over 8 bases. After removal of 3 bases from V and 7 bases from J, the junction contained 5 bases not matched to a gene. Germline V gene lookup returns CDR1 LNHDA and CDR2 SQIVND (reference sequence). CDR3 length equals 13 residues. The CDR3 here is CASSMTGVREQYF. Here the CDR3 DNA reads TGTGCCAGTAGTATGACAGGGGTAAGGGAGCAGTACTTC.

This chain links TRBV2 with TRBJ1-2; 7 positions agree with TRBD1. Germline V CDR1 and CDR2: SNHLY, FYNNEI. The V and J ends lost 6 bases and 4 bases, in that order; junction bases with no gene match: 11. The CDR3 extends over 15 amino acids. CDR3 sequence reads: CASSPTTGQIYGYTF. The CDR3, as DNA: TGTGCCAGCAGCCCAACGACGGGACAGATCTATGGCTACACCTTC.

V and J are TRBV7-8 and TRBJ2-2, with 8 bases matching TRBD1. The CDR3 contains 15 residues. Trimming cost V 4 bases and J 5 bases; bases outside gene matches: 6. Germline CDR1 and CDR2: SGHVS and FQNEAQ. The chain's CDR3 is CASSWGTGFTGELFF. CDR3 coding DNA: TGTGCCAGCAGCTGGGGGACAGGTTTTACCGGGGAGCTGTTTTTT.

CDR3 protein: CASSPGTVKNQPQHF. CDR3 sequence (DNA): TGTGCCAGCAGCCCGGGGACAGTAAAGAATCAGCCCCAGCATTTT. This sequence joins TRBV5-8 and TRBJ1-5; TRBD1 matches 7 bases. Germline CDR1 and CDR2: SGHTS and YDEGEE. CDR3 length: 15 residues. The trim removed 4 bases at V and 4 bases at J, leaving 8 bases unmatched.

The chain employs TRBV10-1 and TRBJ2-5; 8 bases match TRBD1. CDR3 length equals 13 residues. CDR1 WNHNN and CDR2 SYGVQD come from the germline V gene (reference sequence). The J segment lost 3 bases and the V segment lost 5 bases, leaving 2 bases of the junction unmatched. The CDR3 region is CASSRQGKETQYF. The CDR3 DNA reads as TGCGCCAGCAGTAGACAGGGGAAAGAGACCCAGTACTTC.

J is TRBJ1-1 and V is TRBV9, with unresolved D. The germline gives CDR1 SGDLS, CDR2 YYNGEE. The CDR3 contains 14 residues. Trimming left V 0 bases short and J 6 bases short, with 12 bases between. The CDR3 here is CASSVGTLMPEAFF. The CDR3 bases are TGTGCCAGCAGCGTAGGGACTCTGATGCCTGAAGCTTTCTTT.

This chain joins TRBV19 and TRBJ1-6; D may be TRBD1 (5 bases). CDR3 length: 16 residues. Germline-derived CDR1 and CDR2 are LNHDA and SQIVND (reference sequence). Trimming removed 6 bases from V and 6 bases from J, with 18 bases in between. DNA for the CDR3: TGTGCCAGTAGACCGACGACGGGGGTGTTTAATTCACCCCTCCACTTT. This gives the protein CASRPTTGVFNSPLHF.

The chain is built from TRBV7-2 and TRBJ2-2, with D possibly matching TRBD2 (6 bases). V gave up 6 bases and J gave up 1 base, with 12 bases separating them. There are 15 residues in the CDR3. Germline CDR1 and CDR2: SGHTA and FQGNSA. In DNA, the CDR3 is TGTGCCAGCAGAGCTCGGGGACTGAACACCGGGGAGCTGTTTTTT. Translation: CASRARGLNTGELFF.

The DNA of the CDR3 is TGTGCCAGCAGCCACTACGGGACTAATGAAAAACTGTTTTTT. Protein: CASSHYGTNEKLFF. This sequence joins TRBV4-2 and TRBJ1-4; D is uncertain. Trimming left V 3 bases short and J 2 bases short, with 7 bases between. The CDR3 length is 14 residues. CDR1 is LGHNA, CDR2 YNFKEQ, per germline.

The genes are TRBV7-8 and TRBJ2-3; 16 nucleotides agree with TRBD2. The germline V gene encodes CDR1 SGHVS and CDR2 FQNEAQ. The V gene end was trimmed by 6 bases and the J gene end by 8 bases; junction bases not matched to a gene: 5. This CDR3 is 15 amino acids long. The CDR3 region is CASRPGTSGGGTQYF. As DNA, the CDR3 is TGTGCCAGCAGACCTGGGACTAGCGGGGGGGGTACGCAGTATTTT.

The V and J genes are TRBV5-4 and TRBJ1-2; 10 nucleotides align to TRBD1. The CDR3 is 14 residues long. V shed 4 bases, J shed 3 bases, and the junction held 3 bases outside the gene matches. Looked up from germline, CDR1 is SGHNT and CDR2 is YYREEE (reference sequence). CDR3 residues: CASSGTGEYYGYTF. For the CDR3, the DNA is TGTGCCAGCAGCGGGACAGGGGAATACTATGGCTACACCTTC.

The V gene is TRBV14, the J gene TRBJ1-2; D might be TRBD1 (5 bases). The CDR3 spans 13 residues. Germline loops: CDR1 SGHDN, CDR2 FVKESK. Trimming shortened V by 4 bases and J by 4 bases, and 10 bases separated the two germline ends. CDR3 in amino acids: CASSPDSTYGYTF. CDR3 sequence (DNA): TGTGCCAGCAGCCCCGACAGCACCTATGGCTACACCTTC.

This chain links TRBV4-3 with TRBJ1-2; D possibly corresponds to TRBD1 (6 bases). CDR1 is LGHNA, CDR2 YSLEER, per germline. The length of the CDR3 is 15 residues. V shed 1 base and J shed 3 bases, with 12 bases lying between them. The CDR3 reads CASSQVADSHYGYTF. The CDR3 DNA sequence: TGCGCCAGCAGCCAAGTGGCGGACAGCCACTATGGCTACACCTTC.